This paragraph covers one TCR beta chain sequence. This may be a read error, as it is one base from a much larger clone. This CDR3 has 15 residues. Looked up from germline, CDR1 is SGHTA and CDR2 is FQGNSA. cDNA molecules, individually, were tagged with unique molecular identifiers. TCRdb passed the 5' RACE reads through MiXCR, listing each CDR3 protein once. The sample has about 94,000 distinct CDR3 sequences, 13% seen once; the top ten hold about 2.1%. The data are from a study of early T cells in non-severe SARS-CoV-2 infection. This clonotype was sampled from an adult who was a healthcare worker with PCR-confirmed SARS-CoV-2 infection or an uninfected control (not recorded which). Source material: whole blood. The rearrangement joins TRBV7-2 to TRBJ2-5; a weak D match, TRBD2 (5 bases). CDR3 in amino acids: CVSSHDYLRRETQYF. In DNA form, the CDR3 reads TGTGTCAGCAGCCACGACTACTTAAGGAGGGAGACCCAGTACTTC.